This TCR beta chain was recorded in a study of T-cell memory formation after mild COVID-19 (dated by TCRdb to the early 2020s). Regarding the study in general: TCR sequence clusters from the two donors were found to be largely donor specific. Longitudinal TCRalpha and TCRbeta repertoire sequencing tracked T-cell clones expanding and contracting after mild COVID-19 in two donors. The cohort was made up of two young adult volunteers, one female and one male, who were previously healthy. Beyond this particular receptor, the publication reports: The detection of some responding clones in pre-infection memory suggests that pre-existing cross-reactive memory T cells joined the SARS-CoV-2 response. The study included only two mild cases, and larger cohorts that include severe cases with pre-infection samples were judged to be necessary. Contracting CD4+ clones were located mainly in the CM and EM memory subsets, whereas CD8+ clones were found to be enriched in EMRA. The second-wave clones that peaked on day 37 were not confirmed to be SARS-CoV-2 specific. Clones contracting from day 15 to 85 had balanced CD4/CD8 phenotypes, while a second wave expanding from day 15 to 37 was biased towards CD4+.

The germline V gene (reference sequence) sets CDR1 to MNHEY and CDR2 to SMNVEV. Measured from the cysteine to the phenylalanine, the CDR3 is 13 residues long. CDR3 DNA only is kept here, 39 bases in frame from base 1. V has 5 bases trimmed and J has 3 bases trimmed; junction bases matching no gene number 0. Sequencing was performed on an Illumina NovaSeq 6000. TCRalpha and TCRbeta cDNA libraries were built by 5'RACE with constant-segment primers, adding sample barcodes and unique molecular identifiers. RNA was extracted from every sample with Trizol reagent. Library amplification was performed in two PCR steps, and a second sample barcode and Illumina TruSeq adapters were introduced in the second step. The libraries were sequenced on an Illumina NovaSeq using 2 x 150 bp paired-end reads. The paper's processing steps were these. Reads were demultiplexed and collapsed into UMI-guided consensus sequences with migec v1.2.7. Using mixcr v2.1.11, UMI consensuses were aligned to TRA and TRB V and J templates and then assembled into clonotypes. Clonotypes were classified as expanded or contracted when called significant by both edgeR and NoisET, with noise models trained on biological replicates. For edgeR calls, the thresholds were a false discovery rate-adjusted p below 0.01 and a log2 fold-change of 1. As an exploratory analysis of dynamics, max-normalized trajectories of the 1000 most abundant clonotypes were examined with PCA combined with hierarchical clustering. Separately sequenced CD4+ and CD8+ repertoires were used to assign a CD4 or CD8 phenotype to each responding clone. The raw public data were reprocessed by TCRdb itself: fastp quality trimming at Q25, MiXCR clonotype calling, in-frame beta chains only. Merged by CDR3 protein, the rows form single entries marked with the most common genes and DNA. TCRdb's processing, not the study's, gives the V and J calls here. Across this sample there are 110,000 or so distinct CDR3 sequences, with 22% seen only once. The top ten clonotypes cover around 41% of the sample.

On this clonotype itself: No antigen is known for it. No base qualities exist here, and no much larger clone lies one base off it.

PBMCs were isolated by Ficoll-Paque density gradient centrifugation. The TCR sequence derives from a man aged 18-30 years who had mild COVID-19 (a few samples of this study predate the infection). The sample titles of this study are shuffled in the database, so cell type and time point are left out; the donor was told from shared clones. The sequencing input was PBMCs or a T cell subset sorted from them (not recorded which). The rearranged segments are TRBV27 and TRBJ1-1; the central 10 bases match TRBD1. The CDR3 region reads CASSGQGDTEAFF. DNA sequence: TGTGCCAGCAGTGGACAGGGGGACACTGAAGCTTTCTTT.